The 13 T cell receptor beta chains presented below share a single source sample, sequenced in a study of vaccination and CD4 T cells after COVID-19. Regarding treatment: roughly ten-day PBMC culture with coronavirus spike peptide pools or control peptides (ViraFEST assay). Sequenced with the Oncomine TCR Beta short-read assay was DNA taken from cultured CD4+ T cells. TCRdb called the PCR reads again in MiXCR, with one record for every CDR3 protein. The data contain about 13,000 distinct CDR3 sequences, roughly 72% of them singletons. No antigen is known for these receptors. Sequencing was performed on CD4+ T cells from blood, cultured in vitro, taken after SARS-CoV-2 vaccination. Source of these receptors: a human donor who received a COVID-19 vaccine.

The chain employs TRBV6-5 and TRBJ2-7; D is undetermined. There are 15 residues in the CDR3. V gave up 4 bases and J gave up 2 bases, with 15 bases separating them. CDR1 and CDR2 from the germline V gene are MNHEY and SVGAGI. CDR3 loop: CASSSATGPTYEQYF. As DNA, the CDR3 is TGTGCCAGCAGTTCCGCGACGGGCCCTACCTACGAGCAGTACTTC.

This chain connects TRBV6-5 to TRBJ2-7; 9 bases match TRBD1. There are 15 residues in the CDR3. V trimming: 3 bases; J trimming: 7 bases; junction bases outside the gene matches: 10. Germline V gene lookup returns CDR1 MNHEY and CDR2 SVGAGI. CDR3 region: CASSYRGQGGEEQYF. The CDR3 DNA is TGTGCCAGCAGTTATCGGGGACAGGGAGGTGAAGAGCAGTACTTC.

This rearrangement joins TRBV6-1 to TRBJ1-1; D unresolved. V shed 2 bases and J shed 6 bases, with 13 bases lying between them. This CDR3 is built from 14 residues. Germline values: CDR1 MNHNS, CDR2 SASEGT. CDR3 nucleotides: TGTGCCAGCAGTGAATATGGTATCCGCTCTGAAGCTTTCTTT. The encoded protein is CASSEYGIRSEAFF.

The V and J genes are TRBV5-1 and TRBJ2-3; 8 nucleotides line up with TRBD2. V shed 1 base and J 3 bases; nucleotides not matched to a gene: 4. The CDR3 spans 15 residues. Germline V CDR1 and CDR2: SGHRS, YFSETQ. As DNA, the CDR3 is TGCGCCAGCAGCTTGCAACCGGGAGGGACAGATACGCAGTATTTT. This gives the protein CASSLQPGGTDTQYF.

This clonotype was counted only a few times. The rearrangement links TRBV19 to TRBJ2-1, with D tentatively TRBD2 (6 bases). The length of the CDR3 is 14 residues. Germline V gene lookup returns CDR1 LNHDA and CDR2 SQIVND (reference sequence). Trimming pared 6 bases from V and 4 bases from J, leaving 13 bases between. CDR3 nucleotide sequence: TGTGCCAGTAGAATCGGCCTAGCGTACAATGAGCAGTTCTTC. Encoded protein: CASRIGLAYNEQFF.

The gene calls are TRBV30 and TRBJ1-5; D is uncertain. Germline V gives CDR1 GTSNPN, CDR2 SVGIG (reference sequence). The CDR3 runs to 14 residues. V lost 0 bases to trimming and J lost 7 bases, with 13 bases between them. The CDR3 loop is CAWSVLTQAQPQHF. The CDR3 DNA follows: TGTGCCTGGAGTGTACTTACCCAGGCACAGCCCCAGCATTTT.

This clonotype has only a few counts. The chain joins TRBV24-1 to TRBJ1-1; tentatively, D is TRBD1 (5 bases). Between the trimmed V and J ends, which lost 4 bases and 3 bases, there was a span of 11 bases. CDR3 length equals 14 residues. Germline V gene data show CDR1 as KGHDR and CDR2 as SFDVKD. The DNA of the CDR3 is TGTGCCACCAGTGAGAGGGGTCGGGACACTGAAGCTTTCTTT. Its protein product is CATSERGRDTEAFF.

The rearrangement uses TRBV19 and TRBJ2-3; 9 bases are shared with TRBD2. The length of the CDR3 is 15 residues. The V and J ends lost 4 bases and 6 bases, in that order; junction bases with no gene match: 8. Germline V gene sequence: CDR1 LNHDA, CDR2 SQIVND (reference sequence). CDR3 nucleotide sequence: TGTGCCAGTAGTACCCTGGGCGGGGGGGCGGATACGCAGTATTTT. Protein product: CASSTLGGGADTQYF.

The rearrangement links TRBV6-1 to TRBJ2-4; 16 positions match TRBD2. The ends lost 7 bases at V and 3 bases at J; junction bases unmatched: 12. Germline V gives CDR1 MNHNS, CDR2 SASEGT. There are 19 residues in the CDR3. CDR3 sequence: CASKEGLAGGRVSKNIQYF. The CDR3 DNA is TGTGCCAGCAAGGAGGGACTAGCGGGGGGGCGGGTAAGCAAAAACATTCAGTACTTC.

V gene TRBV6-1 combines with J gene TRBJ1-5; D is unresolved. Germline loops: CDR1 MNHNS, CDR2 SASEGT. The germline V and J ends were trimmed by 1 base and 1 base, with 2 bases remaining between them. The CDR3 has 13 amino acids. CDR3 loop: CASSEVSNQPQHF. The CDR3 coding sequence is TGTGCCAGCAGTGAAGTCAGCAATCAGCCCCAGCATTTT.

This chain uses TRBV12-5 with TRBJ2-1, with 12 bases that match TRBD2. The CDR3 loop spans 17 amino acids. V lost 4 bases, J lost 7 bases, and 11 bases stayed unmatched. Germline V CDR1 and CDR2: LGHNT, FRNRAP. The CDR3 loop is CASGSLLLAGGPNEQFF. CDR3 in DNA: TGTGCTAGTGGTTCACTCCTCCTAGCGGGGGGGCCTAATGAGCAGTTCTTC. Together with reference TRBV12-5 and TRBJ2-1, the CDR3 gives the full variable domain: DARVTQTPRHKVTEMGQEVTMRCQPILGHNTVFWYRQTMMQGLELLAYFRNRAPLDDSGMPKDRFSAEMPDATLATLKIQPSEPRDSAVYFCASGSLLLAGGPNEQFFGPGTRLTVL.

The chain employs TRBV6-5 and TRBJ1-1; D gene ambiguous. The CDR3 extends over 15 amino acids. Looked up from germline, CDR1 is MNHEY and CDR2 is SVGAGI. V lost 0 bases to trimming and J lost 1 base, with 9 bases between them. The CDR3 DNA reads TGTGCCAGCAGTTACTCGCAACACCAGAACACTGAAGCTTTCTTT. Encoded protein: CASSYSQHQNTEAFF.

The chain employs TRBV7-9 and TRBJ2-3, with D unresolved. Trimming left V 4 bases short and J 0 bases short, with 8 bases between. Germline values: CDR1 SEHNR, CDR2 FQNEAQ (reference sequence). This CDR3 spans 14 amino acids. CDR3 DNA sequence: TGTGCCAGCAGCTCAACCCTGAGCACAGATACGCAGTATTTT. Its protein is CASSSTLSTDTQYF. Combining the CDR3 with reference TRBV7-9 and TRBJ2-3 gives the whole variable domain DTGVSQNPRHKITKRGQNVTFRCDPISEHNRLYWYRQTLGQGPEFLTYFQNEAQLEKSRLLSDRFSAERPKGSFSTLEIQRTEQGDSAMYLCASSSTLSTDTQYFGPGTRLTVL.